The 9 T cell receptor beta chains below come from one sample, sequenced in a study of OX40 agonist ivuxolimab in advanced cancers. Here immunoSEQ multiplex PCR was the method, and the copy in TCRdb shows in-frame clones only, minus some. The table includes 30,000 to 40,000 clones, 82% detected once. The source material was CD4+ or CD8+ T cells sorted from blood, sampled in a trial of the OX40 agonist ivuxolimab. These receptors came from an adult with an advanced solid tumor such as melanoma, head and neck, liver or kidney cancer.

This clone was seen a single time. The genes are TRBV5-4 and TRBJ2-5; tentatively, D is TRBD2 (6 bases). This CDR3 contains 16 residues. Deletions cut 1 base from V and 2 bases from J, with 15 bases between. The germline CDR1 and CDR2 sequences are SGHNT and YYREEE (reference sequence). The CDR3 sequence: CASSLLGEGGQETQYF. CDR3 DNA sequence: TGTGCCAGCAGCTTGTTGGGTGAGGGAGGTCAAGAGACCCAGTACTTC. Full variable domain (rest looked up from reference TRBV5-4 and TRBJ2-5): ETGVTQSPTHLIKTRGQQVTLRCSSQSGHNTVSWYQQALGQGPQFIFQYYREEENGRGNFPPRFSGLQFPNYSSELNVNALELDDSALYLCASSLLGEGGQETQYFGPGTRLLVL.

V and J are TRBV6-1 and TRBJ2-3, with D unresolved. The CDR3 has 15 residues. The germline V and J ends were trimmed by 3 bases and 1 base, with 11 bases remaining between them. Germline loops: CDR1 MNHNS, CDR2 SASEGT. In nucleotides, the CDR3 is TGTGCCAGCAGTGACAGTGTAAAAGGCACAGATACGCAGTATTTT. It translates to CASSDSVKGTDTQYF.

This clone was seen only once. The chain combines TRBV2 with TRBJ1-3; D is unresolved. The CDR3 extends over 12 amino acids. With 7 bases removed from V and 0 bases from J, the gap between germline ends came to 4 bases. The germline gives CDR1 SNHLY, CDR2 FYNNEI. The CDR3 region has the DNA TGTGCCAGCACTAGCTCTGGAAACACCATATATTTT. Encoded protein: CASTSSGNTIYF.

This sequence joins TRBV4-2 and TRBJ2-3; D is possibly TRBD2 (6 bases). Trimming took 4 bases from V and 2 from J, leaving 13 bases between them. This CDR3 has 15 amino acids. The germline V gene has CDR1 LGHNA and CDR2 YNFKEQ. This chain's CDR3 is CASSLFGGFTDTQYF. CDR3 bases: TGTGCCAGCAGCCTATTCGGGGGATTCACAGATACGCAGTATTTT.

The gene calls are TRBV6-1 and TRBJ1-1, with 7 bases fitting TRBD1. Germline values: CDR1 MNHNS, CDR2 SASEGT. This CDR3 is 11 amino acids long. V dropped 5 bases and J dropped 11; count of bases not matched to a gene: 5. CDR3 coding DNA: TGTGCCAGCAGTAAGAAGGGGGCCGCTTTCTTT. Encoded protein: CASSKKGAAFF.

The chain is built from TRBV30 and TRBJ1-6, with TRBD1 matching over 9 bases. Germline V gene lookup returns CDR1 GTSNPN and CDR2 SVGIG (reference sequence). This CDR3 is built from 17 residues. With V trimmed by 4 bases and J by 7 bases, 14 bases remained unmatched. In DNA, the CDR3 is TGTGCCTGGATGGGACAGGGCCGAACCTCCTTAAATTCACCCCTCCACTTT. Residues: CAWMGQGRTSLNSPLHF.

V is TRBV9 and J is TRBJ1-6, with D maybe TRBD1 (5 bases). V shed 6 bases and J shed 7 bases, with 14 bases lying between them. The CDR3 extends over 14 amino acids. Germline loops: CDR1 SGDLS, CDR2 YYNGEE. The CDR3 loop is CASNDGRENSPLHF. The CDR3, as DNA: TGTGCCAGCAATGACGGCAGGGAAAATTCACCCCTCCACTTT.

This chain links TRBV6-1 with TRBJ1-5; 7 positions match TRBD1. Germline lookup yields CDR1 MNHNS and CDR2 SASEGT. The CDR3 runs 16 residues. V dropped 4 bases and J dropped 4; count of bases not matched to a gene: 10. The CDR3 reads CASSVLAGQLNQPQHF. In DNA form, the CDR3 reads TGTGCCAGCAGTGTACTCGCGGGACAGCTTAATCAGCCCCAGCATTTT.

The chain carries TRBV5-1 and TRBJ1-2; D is uncertain. The germline CDR1 and CDR2 sequences are SGHRS and YFSETQ. V lost 4 bases and J lost 0, with 10 bases in between. The CDR3 totals 14 residues. The CDR3, as DNA: TGCGCCAGCAGCCCGGACGGCACTAACTATGGCTACACCTTC. This translates into CASSPDGTNYGYTF.